The next 20 T cell receptor beta chains were all read from a single sample in a study of T cell clonality in common variable immunodeficiency. Whole-study findings and limits: Common variable immunodeficiency TCR beta sequences reportedly had fewer deletions and N-nucleotide insertions.

Sequencing was performed with immunoSEQ multiplex PCR; in TCRdb, only in-frame clones are kept and a portion is missing. The sample shows 15,000 to 20,000 clones, none of them appearing just once. Which antigens these TCRs recognize remains unknown. The sequenced sample consisted of peripheral blood mononuclear cells. All receptors come from a human donor with common variable immunodeficiency.

This clone was counted many times. The read ends 3 residues before the CDR3 terminus; that terminus is restored from the germline J gene. J is TRBJ1-4 and V is TRBV19; D gene uncertain. The germline V gene encodes CDR1 LNHDA and CDR2 SQIVND (reference sequence). Trimming removed 6 bases at V and 0 bases at J, with 11 bases between. This CDR3 contains 15 residues. The CDR3 reads CASSLLVATNEKLFF. Partial CDR3 DNA: TGTGCCAGTAGCTTACTCGTTGCAACTAATGAAAAA.

This clone was detected many times. The read falls 3 residues short of the CDR3 end, and the missing part is taken from the germline J gene. The rearrangement joins TRBV18 to TRBJ2-7; possibly TRBD2 for D (6 bases). This CDR3 is built from 18 residues. Looked up from germline, CDR1 is KGHSH and CDR2 is LQKENI. Between the trimmed V and J ends, which lost 2 bases and 2 bases, there was a span of 22 bases. Incomplete CDR3 DNA: TGTGCCAGCTCACCATTAGCGGCCGCGGCAGGGAACGCCTACGAG. It translates to CASSPLAAAAGNAYE. The full CDR3 reads CASSPLAAAAGNAYEQYF. The full variable domain, its missing parts supplied by reference TRBV18 and TRBJ2-7, is NAGVMQNPRHLVRRRGQEARLRCSPMKGHSHVYWYRQLPEEGLKFMVYLQKENIIDESGMPKERFSAEFPKEGPSILRIQQVVRGDSAAYFCASSPLAAAAGNAYEQYFGPGTRLTVT.

There are many counts of this clone. The part of the CDR3 DNA that was read is TGTGCCAGTAGGGACAGGGGGTATGACCCGAACACTGAA. Its protein is CASRDRGYDPNTE. From start to end, the CDR3 is CASRDRGYDPNTEAFF. The V gene is TRBV19, the J gene TRBJ1-1; TRBD1 matches at 10 bases. The CDR3 end is not reached by the read, which stops 3 residues before it; the germline J gene fills it in. V dropped 6 bases and J dropped 1; count of bases not matched to a gene: 8. There are 16 residues in the CDR3. Germline values: CDR1 LNHDA, CDR2 SQIVND (reference sequence).

This clone was recorded many times. The read ends 3 residues before the CDR3 terminus; that terminus is restored from the germline J gene. The chain carries TRBV7-9 and TRBJ1-2; possible D gene TRBD1, 6 bases. The CDR3 is 14 residues long. Germline CDR1 SEHNR, CDR2 FQNEAQ (reference sequence). The ends were cut back, 1 base at V and 4 bases at J, with 10 bases in the middle. CDR3 sequence: CASSLEGGGYGYTF. The DNA read from the CDR3 is TGTGCCAGCAGCTTAGAAGGGGGTGGCTATGGC.

This clone was detected many times. The sequence runs out 3 residues before the end of the CDR3; the remainder is reconstructed from the germline J gene. V is TRBV9 and J is TRBJ2-1, with 7 bases lining up with TRBD2. The CDR3 loop spans 16 amino acids. Germline V CDR1 and CDR2: SGDLS, YYNGEE. With V trimmed by 4 bases and J by 6 bases, 13 bases remained unmatched. The CDR3 loop is CASSPSWSGMGNEQFF. The sequenced CDR3 bases are TGTGCCAGCAGCCCGTCGTGGAGCGGGATGGGCAATGAG.

This clone was picked up many times. The CDR3 end is not reached by the read, which stops 3 residues before it; the germline J gene fills it in. This chain links TRBV5-5 with TRBJ2-3; D call uncertain. The germline V gene has CDR1 SGHKS and CDR2 YYEKEE (reference sequence). The CDR3 contains 12 residues. With 3 bases removed from V and 0 bases from J, the gap between germline ends came to 2 bases. Here the CDR3 reads CASSSSTDTQYF. The sequenced CDR3 bases are TGTGCCAGCAGCTCTAGCACAGATACG.

This clone was detected ten times or more. The read ends 3 residues early relative to the CDR3; the germline J gene fills the gap. The chain recombines TRBV5-1 with TRBJ2-7, with 7 bases fitting TRBD2. This CDR3 region has 13 residues. Germline CDR1 SGHRS, CDR2 YFSETQ. V was pared by 4 bases and J by 3 bases, with 4 bases of the junction left unmatched. The CDR3: CASSGGSYYEQYF. Incomplete CDR3 DNA: TGCGCCAGCAGCGGCGGGAGCTACTACGAG. Based on the CDR3 plus reference TRBV5-1 and TRBJ2-7, the full variable domain is KAGVTQTPRYLIKTRGQQVTLSCSPISGHRSVSWYQQTPGQGLQFLFEYFSETQRNKGNFPGRFSGRQFSNSRSEMNVSTLELGDSALYLCASSGGSYYEQYFGPGTRLTVT.

This clone has at least ten counts. The read ends 3 residues before the CDR3 terminus; that terminus is restored from the germline J gene. The V gene is TRBV27, the J gene TRBJ2-5; 12 nucleotides line up with TRBD2. Germline CDR1 reads MNHEY; CDR2 reads SMNVEV (reference sequence). CDR3 length equals 14 residues. V lost 6 bases and J lost 5; bases outside the gene matches: 4. CDR3 bases read: TGTGCCAGCAGGCCTCTAGCGGGAGGGGAGACC. It encodes CASRPLAGGET. The whole CDR3 protein reads CASRPLAGGETQYF.

This clone was seen many times. The read comes to an end 3 residues before the CDR3 does, leaving the germline J gene to fill in the end. The J gene is TRBJ2-5, the V gene TRBV7-8; TRBD2 matches at 13 bases. The junction had 2 bases not matched to a gene; V was cut back by 8 bases and J by 2 bases. The CDR3 contains 14 residues. Germline values: CDR1 SGHVS, CDR2 FQNEAQ. Here the CDR3 reads CASWGLAGQETQYF. The sequenced CDR3 bases are TGTGCCAGCTGGGGACTAGCGGGACAAGAGACC.

Many counts were recorded for this clone. The sequenced fragment ends 3 residues before the CDR3 boundary, so the rest is inferred from the germline J gene. The chain employs TRBV20-1 and TRBJ2-2; 9 positions match TRBD2. Germline CDR1 DFQATT, CDR2 SNEGSKA (reference sequence). The CDR3 totals 15 residues. Trimming took 5 bases from V and 2 from J; bases not matched to a gene: 6. The CDR3 is CSAFDSGSNTGELFF. The CDR3 DNA, read in part, is TGCAGTGCTTTTGATAGCGGGAGCAACACCGGGGAG.

This clone was seen many times. The CDR3 end falls 3 residues outside the read, so it is completed with the germline J gene. The J gene is TRBJ2-4, the V gene TRBV5-1; D gene uncertain. Trimming took off 4 bases at V and 0 bases at J, with 11 bases between the two ends. The CDR3 sequence is 15 residues long. Germline V gene lookup returns CDR1 SGHRS and CDR2 YFSETQ. The sequenced CDR3 bases are TGCGCCAGCAGCCGAGAGCACCTAGCCAAAAACATT. Translated: CASSREHLAKNI. The whole CDR3 protein is CASSREHLAKNIQYF. Filled out from reference TRBV5-1 and TRBJ2-4, the complete variable domain reads KAGVTQTPRYLIKTRGQQVTLSCSPISGHRSVSWYQQTPGQGLQFLFEYFSETQRNKGNFPGRFSGRQFSNSRSEMNVSTLELGDSALYLCASSREHLAKNIQYFGAGTRLSVL.

Worth noting for this clone: From the germline J gene comes the end of the CDR3, since the read stops 3 residues before it. The chain recombines TRBV7-9 with TRBJ2-7, with 11 positions matching TRBD1. V lost 5 bases, J lost 4 bases, and 4 bases stayed unmatched. The germline V gene has CDR1 SEHNR and CDR2 FQNEAQ (reference sequence). The CDR3 totals 14 residues. Partial CDR3 DNA: TGTGCCAGCAGCCTGGACAGGGGGCGGTACGAG. This encodes CASSLDRGRYE. The whole CDR3 is CASSLDRGRYEQYF.

The sample holds many counts of this clone. The read gets to within 3 residues of the CDR3 end, and the germline J gene fills in the rest. The chain couples TRBV5-1 to TRBJ2-6, with D tentatively TRBD1 (6 bases). Germline V gives CDR1 SGHRS, CDR2 YFSETQ. V was shortened by 3 bases and J by 2 bases, with 12 bases between the two germline ends. This CDR3 has 16 amino acids. The CDR3 loop reads CASSYDRHTGANVLTF. CDR3 DNA (partial): TGCGCCAGCAGCTACGACAGGCATACTGGGGCCAACGTC.

Many counts were recorded for this clone. The read comes to an end 3 residues before the CDR3 does, leaving the germline J gene to fill in the end. The chain carries TRBV6-9 and TRBJ2-7, with 10 bases matching TRBD2. This CDR3 has 18 residues. Trimming cost V 0 bases and J 1 base; bases outside gene matches: 9. Per germline, CDR1 MNHGY and CDR2 SVAAGI. The covered CDR3 bases are TGTGCCAGCAGTTATTCGAGCCTAGCGGGAGAGGGGTCCTACGAG. Translated, it gives CASSYSSLAGEGSYE. The entire CDR3 reads CASSYSSLAGEGSYEQYF.

This clone was observed at least ten times. Sequence at one end of the junction differs from germline and may be a read error. From the germline J gene comes the end of the CDR3, since the read stops 3 residues before it. The chain has TRBV5-1 and TRBJ2-7, with D maybe TRBD2 (6 bases). CDR3 length: 15 residues. Germline V gene lookup returns CDR1 SGHRS and CDR2 YFSETQ. The CDR3 DNA, read in part, is TGCGCCAGCAGAGTCTCCCCTGGGGACTCCTGCGAG. Residues: CASRVSPGDSCE. The whole CDR3 sequence reads CASRVSPGDSCEQYF.

This clone was counted many times. Sequencing ends 3 residues short of the CDR3 end; the germline J gene provides the rest. The rearrangement uses TRBV20-1 and TRBJ1-1, with D perhaps matching TRBD1 (5 bases). This CDR3 comprises 12 residues. Trimming shortened V by 2 bases and J by 4 bases, and 8 bases separated the two germline ends. Germline CDR1 reads DFQATT; CDR2 reads SNEGSKA (reference sequence). The CDR3: CSARPRGTEAFF. CDR3 bases read: TGCAGTGCTAGACCGAGGGGCACTGAA.

This clone has a count of ten or more. The read falls 3 residues short of the CDR3 end, and the missing part is taken from the germline J gene. The genes are TRBV20-1 and TRBJ2-3; 8 nucleotides match TRBD1. The germline V gene has CDR1 DFQATT and CDR2 SNEGSKA (reference sequence). J gave up 3 bases and V 2 bases, and 13 bases lay outside the gene matches. The CDR3 spans 17 residues. The CDR3 protein is CSARPIRQGAGTDTQYF. The covered CDR3 bases are TGCAGTGCTAGACCGATAAGGCAGGGGGCGGGAACAGATACG.

Many counts were recorded for this clone. The read is 3 residues too short to cover the CDR3 end, so that end is filled in from the germline J gene. This chain links TRBV2 with TRBJ2-5; perhaps TRBD2 as D (7 bases). V was trimmed by 8 bases and J by 2 bases, leaving 12 bases between them. This CDR3 comprises 13 residues. Germline V gives CDR1 SNHLY, CDR2 FYNNEI. This chain's CDR3 is CASRGASQETQYF. Partial CDR3 DNA: TGTGCCAGCCGGGGGGCTTCTCAAGAGACC.

This clone was detected ten times or more. Coverage ceases 3 residues before the CDR3 finishes, and the germline J gene fills in the end. The chain carries TRBV20-1 and TRBJ2-2; tentatively, D is TRBD2 (6 bases). The CDR3 is 15 amino acids. Germline loops: CDR1 DFQATT, CDR2 SNEGSKA (reference sequence). Trimming cost V 0 bases and J 6 bases, with 14 bases left between them. Incomplete CDR3 DNA: TGCAGTGCTAGAGACTCCGGAGGGCCGGCCGGGGAG. Translating gives CSARDSGGPAGE. The complete CDR3 sequence is CSARDSGGPAGELFF.

This clone appeared many times. The CDR3 end falls 3 residues outside the read, so it is completed with the germline J gene. The chain combines TRBV10-3 with TRBJ1-1; a weak D match, TRBD1 (6 bases). Germline V CDR1 and CDR2: ENHRY, SYGVKD. V shed 11 bases and J shed 0 bases, with 10 bases lying between them. The CDR3 sequence is 12 residues long. The covered CDR3 bases are TGTGCCTCGCAGGGGCTGAACACTGAA. Translated: CASQGLNTE. The full CDR3 protein is CASQGLNTEAFF.